Each of the 24 T cell receptor beta chains below was sequenced from the same sample in a study of T cell clonotyping in hematopoietic cell transplantation. Noted time point: recipient sample about 28 days before transplant, after cytoreduction. Repertoires were generated with immunoSEQ multiplex PCR, while TCRdb's copy carries only in-frame clones and drops some. This sample has tens of thousands of clones; around 80% occur once, and the top ten carry approximately 5.4%. This specimen consisted of peripheral blood mononuclear cells, obtained before stem cell transplant. These receptors came from a man between 60 and 75 years old with myelodysplastic syndrome. Some clones in this sample may be carry-over from other donors' samples.

In nucleotides, the CDR3 is TGTGCCAGCAGCATAACCGGGCTAAATAATTCACCCCTCCACTTT. As protein: CASSITGLNNSPLHF. The chain couples TRBV5-8 to TRBJ1-6, with D hard to call. V was pared by 4 bases and J by 5 bases, with 13 bases between. The CDR3 runs 15 residues. Germline CDR1 and CDR2: SGHTS and YDEGEE. Drawing the rest from reference TRBV5-8 and TRBJ1-6, the complete variable domain is EAGVTQSPTHLIKTRGQQATLRCSPISGHTSVYWYQQALGLGLQFLLWYDEGEERNRGNFPPRFSGRQFPNYSSELNVNALELEDSALYLCASSITGLNNSPLHFGNGTRLTVT.

V usage is TRBV29-1 and J usage is TRBJ1-1; the D is unclear. This CDR3 is built from 12 residues. The ends were cut back, 0 bases at V and 7 bases at J, with 9 bases in the middle. Germline CDR1 SQVTM, CDR2 ANQGSEA. The CDR3 DNA follows: TGCAGCGTTGAAGACGGGAAACTTGAAGCTTTCTTT. This encodes CSVEDGKLEAFF.

CDR3 in amino acids: CASSFTVGTDTQYF. The CDR3 DNA follows: TGTGCCAGCAGCTTTACTGTCGGCACAGATACGCAGTATTTT. This chain links TRBV7-9 with TRBJ2-3; D is uncertain. V gave up 3 bases and J gave up 1 base, with 8 bases separating them. The CDR3 is 14 amino acids. The germline V gene encodes CDR1 SEHNR and CDR2 FQNEAQ (reference sequence).

In this sample, this clone turned up once. The V gene is TRBV19, the J gene TRBJ2-6; TRBD2 is a possible D gene (5 bases). Between the trimmed V and J ends, which lost 3 bases and 4 bases, there was a span of 10 bases. The germline V gene has CDR1 LNHDA and CDR2 SQIVND (reference sequence). The CDR3 loop spans 15 amino acids. CDR3 region: CASSIPTGGANVLTF. CDR3 nucleotide sequence: TGTGCCAGTAGTATTCCTACGGGGGGGGCCAACGTCCTGACTTTC.

This clone was detected only a few times. This chain joins TRBV7-2 and TRBJ1-5; perhaps TRBD1 as D (6 bases). Germline V gene sequence: CDR1 SGHTA, CDR2 FQGNSA. The V end lost 1 base, the J end lost 4 bases, and 11 bases lay between the germline ends. The CDR3 spans 15 residues. The CDR3 DNA reads as TGTGCCAGCAGCTTAGGAGGCGGACAGAATCAGCCCCAGCATTTT. This codes for CASSLGGGQNQPQHF.

This chain links TRBV30 with TRBJ1-2; D may be TRBD1 (5 bases). Between the trimmed V and J ends, which lost 8 bases and 8 bases, there was a span of 12 bases. The germline V gene encodes CDR1 GTSNPN and CDR2 SVGIG (reference sequence). The CDR3 spans 10 residues. In nucleotides, the CDR3 is TGTGCCGGGGGGACGTGGGGCTACACCTTC. Its translation is CAGGTWGYTF.

The chain has TRBV28 and TRBJ2-1; a possible D gene is TRBD2 (5 bases). Trimming removed 3 bases from V and 3 bases from J, with 15 bases in between. The CDR3 loop spans 16 amino acids. Per germline, CDR1 MDHEN and CDR2 SYDVKM. CDR3 nucleotide sequence: TGTGCCAGCAGTTTTCCAACGGGGTCGGACTACAATGAGCAGTTCTTC. It is translated as CASSFPTGSDYNEQFF. The full variable domain, rest sourced from reference TRBV28 and TRBJ2-1, is DVKVTQSSRYLVKRTGEKVFLECVQDMDHENMFWYRQDPGLGLRLIYFSYDVKMKEKGDIPEGYSVSREKKERFSLILESASTNQTSMYLCASSFPTGSDYNEQFFGPGTRLTVL.

This clone was picked up one time. V and J are TRBV2 and TRBJ1-2, with TRBD1 matching 11 bases. Germline V gene data show CDR1 as SNHLY and CDR2 as FYNNEI. CDR3 length: 15 residues. V was pared by 2 bases and J by 7 bases, with 6 bases of the junction left unmatched. CDR3 sequence (DNA): TGTGCCAGCAGTGAATTTGGACAGGGGGCCGGTGGCTACACCTTC. It codes for CASSEFGQGAGGYTF. Looking up the rest from reference TRBV2 and TRBJ1-2 gives the full variable domain: EPEVTQTPSHQVTQMGQEVILRCVPISNHLYFYWYRQILGQKVEFLVSFYNNEISEKSEIFDDQFSVERPDGSNFTLKIRSTKLEDSAMYFCASSEFGQGAGGYTFGSGTRLTVV.

The V and J genes are TRBV6-1 and TRBJ1-6, with 8 bases fitting TRBD1. The CDR3 is made up of 15 amino acids. V shed 6 bases, J shed 8 bases, and the junction held 9 bases outside the gene matches. Germline V CDR1 and CDR2: MNHNS, SASEGT. For the CDR3, the DNA is TGTGCCAGCAGGAGCGGGACAGGCGGAGATTCACCCCTCCACTTT. Protein product: CASRSGTGGDSPLHF.

In its sample, this clone was seen a few times. The chain combines TRBV9 with TRBJ2-4; possibly TRBD1 or TRBD2 for D (5 bases each). Trimming removed 3 bases from V and 8 bases from J, with 15 bases in between. This CDR3 is built from 14 residues. Germline loops: CDR1 SGDLS, CDR2 YYNGEE. CDR3 residues: CASSAVGDRDIQYF. The DNA for the CDR3 is TGTGCCAGCAGCGCGGTGGGGGACCGAGACATTCAGTACTTC.

The V and J genes are TRBV5-8 and TRBJ2-7; D might be TRBD2 (5 bases). In germline, CDR1 is SGHTS, CDR2 YDEGEE. This CDR3 contains 14 residues. V was cut by 4 bases and J by 3 bases, with 14 bases left in between. This CDR3 reads CASSPVTGVYEQYF. Written as DNA, the CDR3 is TGTGCCAGCAGCCCTGTGACCGGGGTCTACGAGCAGTACTTC.

The genes are TRBV7-6 and TRBJ2-7; perhaps TRBD2 as D (6 bases). CDR1 and CDR2 (germline): SGHVS, FNYEAQ. V shed 3 bases and J shed 6 bases, with 21 bases lying between them. The CDR3 is 16 amino acids. The CDR3 nucleotides read TGTGCCAGCAGCTTCCGGGGAGGTGGGGAAGGCGTCGAGCAGTACTTC. Its translation is CASSFRGGGEGVEQYF.

As DNA, the CDR3 is TGTGCCACCAGCGGATCCTCGGCGGGCCTTATCTCTTCCAATCAGCCCCAGCATTTT. This sequence encodes CATSGSSAGLISSNQPQHF. The J gene is TRBJ1-5, the V gene TRBV15; no reliable D call. CDR3 size: 19 residues. Germline CDR1 is LNHNV and CDR2 is YYDKDF (reference sequence). Trimming removed 5 bases at V and 3 bases at J, with 26 bases between.

The rearrangement uses TRBV5-1 and TRBJ2-6, with D unclear. There are 17 residues in the CDR3. With 0 bases removed from V and 0 bases from J, the gap between germline ends came to 10 bases. Germline CDR1 is SGHRS and CDR2 is YFSETQ. In nucleotides, the CDR3 is TGCGCCAGCAGCTTGGGAGCCACTTACTCTGGGGCCAACGTCCTGACTTTC. Translation gives CASSLGATYSGANVLTF.

This clone was detected only a few times. This CDR3 reads CASSYSGTGASPLHF. CDR3 nucleotides: TGTGCCAGCAGTTACTCCGGGACAGGGGCCTCACCCCTCCACTTT. The J gene is TRBJ1-6, the V gene TRBV6-6; TRBD1 aligns across 10 bases. Germline CDR1 and CDR2: MNHNY and SVGAGI (reference sequence). The trim removed 0 bases at V and 10 bases at J, leaving 3 bases unmatched. This CDR3 spans 15 amino acids.

CDR3 residues: CASSQDRGPLGLGANVLTF. The CDR3 DNA follows: TGCGCCAGCAGCCAGGACAGGGGGCCATTGGGGTTGGGGGCCAACGTCCTGACTTTC. The gene calls are TRBV4-3 and TRBJ2-6; 11 positions match TRBD1. This CDR3 region has 19 residues. The V and J ends lost 3 bases and 4 bases, in that order; junction bases with no gene match: 11. CDR1 is LGHNA, CDR2 YSLEER, per germline.

The chain links TRBV25-1 to TRBJ2-3; TRBD1 matches at 9 bases. The CDR3 is made up of 18 amino acids. CDR1 and CDR2 (germline): MGHDK, SYGVNS. J was trimmed by 5 bases and V by 1 base; bases with no gene match: 13. The CDR3 loop is CASSEFQAGQGKKDTQYF. CDR3 coding DNA: TGTGCCAGCAGTGAATTTCAAGCGGGACAGGGAAAAAAAGATACGCAGTATTTT. The entire variable domain, with the rest obtained from reference TRBV25-1 and TRBJ2-3, is as follows: EADIYQTPRYLVIGTGKKITLECSQTMGHDKMYWYQQDPGMELHLIHYSYGVNSTEKGDLSSESTVSRIRTEHFPLTLESARPSHTSQYLCASSEFQAGQGKKDTQYFGPGTRLTVL.

The rearrangement uses TRBV27 and TRBJ2-1; 7 bases fit TRBD1. Germline V gene sequence: CDR1 MNHEY, CDR2 SMNVEV (reference sequence). The CDR3 consists of 15 residues. Trimming took 8 bases from V and 1 from J; bases not matched to a gene: 8. CDR3 amino acids: CASGSRTGSYNEQFF. The DNA for the CDR3 is TGTGCCAGCGGCTCCCGGACAGGTTCCTACAATGAGCAGTTCTTC.

The genes are TRBV4-2 and TRBJ1-2, with 12 positions matching TRBD1. With V trimmed by 0 bases and J by 4 bases, 6 bases remained unmatched. Germline assignment: CDR1 LGHNA and CDR2 YNFKEQ. The CDR3 has 17 residues. In DNA form, the CDR3 reads TGTGCCAGCAGCCAAGAGGGACAGGGGGCACTTAGCTATGGCTACACCTTC. This codes for CASSQEGQGALSYGYTF.

The rearrangement joins TRBV2 to TRBJ1-2, with 8 bases fitting TRBD1. The germline V gene has CDR1 SNHLY and CDR2 FYNNEI. Unmatched junction bases numbered 4, after V lost 7 bases and J lost 0 bases. This CDR3 contains 14 residues. CDR3 nucleotides: TGTGCCAGCAAAGACAGGGGTACTAACTATGGCTACACCTTC. Protein: CASKDRGTNYGYTF.

The CDR3 protein is CASSLWGQGRGNEKLFF. CDR3 DNA: TGTGCCAGCAGTTTATGGGGACAGGGCCGTGGGAATGAAAAACTGTTTTTT. The rearrangement links TRBV28 to TRBJ1-4, with TRBD1 matching 9 bases. Germline assignment: CDR1 MDHEN and CDR2 SYDVKM. The V segment lost 0 bases and the J segment 5 bases; nucleotides outside the gene matches: 7. The CDR3 length is 17 residues.

V is TRBV19 and J is TRBJ1-2; 7 bases fit TRBD1. The CDR3 totals 14 residues. Per the germline V gene, CDR1 is LNHDA and CDR2 is SQIVND (reference sequence). The V gene end was trimmed by 10 bases and the J gene end by 4 bases; junction bases not matched to a gene: 12. The chain's CDR3 is CATKRWDSPYGYTF. CDR3 bases: TGTGCCACTAAGAGGTGGGACAGTCCCTATGGCTACACCTTC.

This clone has just a few counts. The chain recombines TRBV12-5 with TRBJ1-5, with D hard to call. CDR1 LGHNT and CDR2 FRNRAP come from the germline V gene. The CDR3 has 17 amino acids. The V end lost 0 bases, the J end lost 0 bases, and 12 bases lay between the germline ends. CDR3 nucleotide sequence: TGTGCTAGTGGTTTGGTATTGGGAATCTATAGCAATCAGCCCCAGCATTTT. Encoded protein: CASGLVLGIYSNQPQHF.

The chain recombines TRBV30 with TRBJ2-2; D perhaps matches TRBD1 (5 bases). There are 14 residues in the CDR3. V was trimmed by 3 bases and J by 2 bases, leaving 10 bases between them. Germline V gene data show CDR1 as GTSNPN and CDR2 as SVGIG (reference sequence). The CDR3, as DNA: TGTGCCTGGAGGAGGACACGTAACACCGGGGAGCTGTTTTTT. It specifies CAWRRTRNTGELFF.